The rows below give T cell receptor beta chains drawn from one sample of a study of control samples from healthy donors and cancer patients. Sequencing was performed with immunoSEQ multiplex PCR; in TCRdb, only in-frame clones are kept and a portion is missing. The profile shows about 180,000 clones, 85% to 90% of them singletons. Material: blood. These receptors were taken from a woman aged 50 to 65 in good health. Each CDR3 is given with its conserved first and last residue. A D gene is named only where the DNA matches it firmly. Part of the rows lack a size; the others show once, few, many or a class for expanded clones.

clone_size,v_call,cdr3_length,d_call,j_call,cdr3_nt,cdr3_aa
-,TRBV5-1,14,-,TRBJ1-4,TGCGCCAGCAGCTTAAGGGGACCTAATGAAAAACTGTTTTTT,CASSLRGPNEKLFF
-,TRBV28,13,-,TRBJ1-2,TGTGCCACCCAACGGACAGCTAACTATGGCTACACCTTC,CATQRTANYGYTF
-,TRBV2,12,-,TRBJ1-6,TGTGCCAGCAGGGACTCCCTTGGAACCCTCCACTTT,CASRDSLGTLHF
-,TRBV4-1,15,TRBD1,TRBJ2-5,TGCGCCAGCGGTAGACAGGGAATAATCCAAGAGACCCAGTACTTC,CASGRQGIIQETQYF
-,TRBV5-1,13,-,TRBJ2-5,TGCGCCAGCAGCTTGTTATACCAAGAGACCCAGTACTTC,CASSLLYQETQYF
-,TRBV7-3,15,TRBD2,TRBJ2-1,TGTGCCAGCAGCTCCTTAGCGGGGGGGCACAATGAGCAGTTCTTC,CASSSLAGGHNEQFF
-,TRBV7-3,14,-,TRBJ1-1,TGTGCCAGCAGCTTAACTAGGGGGAGCACTGAAGCTTTCTTT,CASSLTRGSTEAFF
few,TRBV10-3,14,-,TRBJ1-6,TGTGCCATCAGTAGACAGCGTCAGGATTCACCCCTCCACTTT,CAISRQRQDSPLHF
-,TRBV11-3,12,-,TRBJ2-2,TGTGCCAGCAGCCCAGAAGGGAGGTCGTTGTTTTTT,CASSPEGRSLFF
-,TRBV9,14,-,TRBJ2-2,TGTGCCAGCAGCGCCACGATGGTGGGCGGGGAGCTGTTTTTT,CASSATMVGGELFF
-,TRBV19,14,-,TRBJ2-7,TGTGCCAGTAGCTCACCGGGACACACCTACGAGCAGTACTTC,CASSSPGHTYEQYF
-,TRBV3-1/TRBV3-2,13,-,TRBJ1-2,TGTGCCAGCAGCCAAGATAGTGTCTATGGCTACACCTTC,CASSQDSVYGYTF
-,TRBV5-6,14,-,TRBJ1-6,TGTGCCAGCACCGAACCGGGACCGAATTCACCCCTCCACTTT,CASTEPGPNSPLHF
-,TRBV7-9,12,-,TRBJ1-4,TGTGCCAGCAGCCCGGACTCTGAAAAACTGTTTTTT,CASSPDSEKLFF
-,TRBV27,15,TRBD1,TRBJ2-5,TGTGCCAGCAGTCTCGGACAGGTCAGAGATGAGACCCAGTACTTC,CASSLGQVRDETQYF
-,TRBV27,11,-,TRBJ2-1,TGTGCCAGCAGACCTGGGGATGAGCAGTTCTTC,CASRPGDEQFF